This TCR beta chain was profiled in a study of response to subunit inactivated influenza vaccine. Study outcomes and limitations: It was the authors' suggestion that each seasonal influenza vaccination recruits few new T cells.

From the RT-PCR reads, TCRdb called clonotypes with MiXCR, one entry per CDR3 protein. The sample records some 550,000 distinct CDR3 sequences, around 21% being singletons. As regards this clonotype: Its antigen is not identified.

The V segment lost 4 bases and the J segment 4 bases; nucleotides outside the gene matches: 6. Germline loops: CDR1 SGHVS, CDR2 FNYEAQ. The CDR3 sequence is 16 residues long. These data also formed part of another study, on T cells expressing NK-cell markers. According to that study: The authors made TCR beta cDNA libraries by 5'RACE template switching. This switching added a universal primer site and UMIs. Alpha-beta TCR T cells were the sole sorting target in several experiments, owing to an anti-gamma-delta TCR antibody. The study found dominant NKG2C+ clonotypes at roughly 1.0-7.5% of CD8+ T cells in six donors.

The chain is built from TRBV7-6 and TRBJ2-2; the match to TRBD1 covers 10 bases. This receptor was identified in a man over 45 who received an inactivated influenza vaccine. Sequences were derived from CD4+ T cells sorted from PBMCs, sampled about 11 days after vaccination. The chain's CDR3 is CASSSDRGKGTGELFF. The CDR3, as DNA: TGTGCCAGCAGCTCGGACAGGGGGAAGGGCACCGGGGAGCTGTTTTTT. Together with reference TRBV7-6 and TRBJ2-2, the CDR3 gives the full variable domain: GAGVSQSPRYKVTKRGQDVALRCDPISGHVSLYWYRQALGQGPEFLTYFNYEAQQDKSGLPNDRFSAERPEGSISTLTIQRTEQRDSAMYRCASSSDRGKGTGELFFGEGSRLTVL.